This T cell receptor beta chain appears in the sequencing data of a study of cytomegalovirus exposure and HLA in healthy donors (dated by TCRdb to about 2017). Study-wide context: In an earlier analysis of 450 to 750 of the donors, approximately 300 Gb of sequence data and roughly 100 million unique TCR beta sequences from 150 million to 200 million T cells were reported. Roughly 300 gigabases of sequencing data and around 80 million unique TCR sequences made up an early release that covered over 550 HLA-typed donors. Among the 398 genotyped donors, 75% to 90% belonged to the genetic ancestry cluster associated with self-reported Caucasian donors. The study aimed to test whether cataloging public T cell receptors could reveal signatures of past pathogen exposure. Using immunosequencing, the study profiled T cell repertoires from 550 to 750 subjects and related those repertoires to cytomegalovirus serostatus. Besides the first cohort of 666 subjects, a separate validation cohort made up of 120 different subjects was used. The study combined high-throughput TCR immunosequencing, statistical association of individual TCRs with disease status, and machine learning to predict cytomegalovirus infection status. A later analysis re-examined previously published TCR beta repertoires from more than 600 donors and added high-resolution HLA genotyping to investigate patterns of TCR occurrence. The later analysis used no new phenotypic data to find candidate immune exposures, relying instead on TCR beta sequences and their occurrence across donors. In an earlier analysis of a few hundred of the donors, high-throughput TCR beta sequencing was used to judge whether each TCR beta V gene segment behaved as functional or pseudogenic. Alongside the repertoire data, information on donor age, sex, ethnicity and CMV serostatus was compiled. A later genetic analysis used genome-wide SNP genotypes for 398 of the 666 donors, treating that subset as a discovery cohort. All discovery cohort repertoires had been generated on a single sequencing platform. HLA typing covered class I and class II loci at four-digit resolution. The number of donors typed differed by locus, with about 629-630 for A, B, C, DRB1 and DQB1, about 500 for DQA1, nearly 610 for DPA1, and 472 for DPB1. A handful of DR-DQ haplotypes were handled as single units for association and clustering because linkage in the cohort was strong. Among 300 to 500 genotyped donors of the cohort, an average of around 220,000 unique TCR beta nucleotide sequences was sequenced per donor, of which 15% to 20% were non-productive. On the study overall, not on this receptor specifically: A cluster of highly shared sequence variants was judged likely to be a technical artifact of the sequencing pipeline. In a later analysis, HLA-associated TCR beta chains showed more clonal expansion and lower generation probabilities than non-associated chains that were equally common. Broadly in line with IMGT annotations, most TCR beta V segments showed up in productive rearrangements about 90% or about 30% of the time in an earlier analysis of 450 to 600 of the donors. The authors suggested that the approach could potentially be extended to other disease states and immunological phenotypes. The classifier was reported to diagnose cytomegalovirus status with high specificity and sensitivity in both the original and validation cohorts. Linkage disequilibrium might explain the correlated functional status among segregating V segments, but an unknown experimental factor could not be ruled out. For the cohort, immune exposure information was limited to CMV serostatus. In a later analysis, most CMV-associated TCR beta chains were found to appear HLA-restricted, with HLA associations seemingly driven largely by CMV exposure. Because counts were too low, seventeen rarely observed V segments, including chromosome 9 orphons, were left out of the earlier analysis of about 500 of the donors. Several of the top co-occurrence clusters appeared to be linked to parvovirus B19, influenza, CMV and Epstein-Barr virus, according to a later analysis. The study gave a list of 150 to 200 TCR beta chains associated with cytomegalovirus. A few of the identified cytomegalovirus-associated TCR beta chains were confirmed in vitro to be specific for cytomegalovirus antigens. In a later genetic analysis, a missense DCLRE1C variant was associated with V-gene and J-gene trimming of TCR beta chains, and the association was replicated in an independent cohort. When HLA alleles, especially DR and DQ, strongly co-occurred, TCR associations were difficult to assign to individual alleles. The cohort was sequenced for TCR beta chains only, and without alpha or paired-chain data the features that could be detected were limited. A further reported finding was that TCR beta sequences accurately predicted the HLA-A and HLA-B alleles for most subjects in the first cohort. Specific HLA alleles were associated with 15,000 to 20,000 TCR beta sequences at a false discovery rate of 0.05 in a later analysis. According to a later analysis, TCR association rates differed among HLA loci, with DRB1 alleles showing the most associated TCRs and HLA-C alleles showing the fewest. A later genetic analysis reported fewer N-insertions in productive TCRs among donors in an Asian-associated ancestry cluster than the approximately 670-donor mean. Roughly uniform sequencing depth across donors was assumed in presence/absence analyses, although this assumption may not hold. Some IMGT-functional V segments, including TRBV6-2 and TRBV6-3, could not be told apart with the 87-base-pair reads, so those segments were excluded. Because HLA typing was missing for some donors at each locus, association tests included only the typed subset. Across donors, most TCR sequences were observed very rarely, whereas some public TCRs were present in many individuals.

The library was built by means of the immunoSEQ multiplex PCR assay. For the multiplex PCR, a mixture combining 60 forward primers for TCR Vbeta segments and 13 reverse primers for TCR Jbeta segments was used. Amplification of the CDR3 region of rearranged TCR beta genes was performed with a multiplex PCR assay on genomic DNA. The amplified TCR beta libraries were sequenced on the Illumina HiSeq System as 87-base-pair reads. The study's own analysis went as follows. In a later analysis, 77 million or so unique TCR beta chains were counted across the 666 repertoires, and about 9.9 million of these chains were shared by at least two donors. To remove PCR and sequencing errors, raw reads were error-corrected and collapsed into unique sequences using a nearest-neighbor algorithm that merged closely related sequences. Alignment of CDR3 sequences to IMGT reference sequences was used to assign V, D and J gene segments. For a sequence to be retained, a match of at least six nucleotides was required to both a V gene segment and a J gene segment. A rearrangement counted as productive if the CDR3 had no stop codons and remained in frame with V and J, and every other rearrangement counted as non-productive. Following IMGT convention, CDR3 was defined as the stretch from the second conserved V-encoded cysteine up to the conserved J-encoded phenylalanine. In an earlier analysis of around 600 of the donors, sequences lacking an unambiguous match to a single V gene segment were excluded. An earlier analysis of 587 of the donors classified V segments as functional when productive rearrangements were above 56.7% and as segregating when the standard deviation between donors was above 5%. A statistical classification framework was built to diagnose cytomegalovirus status from the catalog of TCR beta chain sequences. V and J gene assignment, in a later analysis, came from comparing TCR nucleotide sequences with IMGT/GENE-DB human TR gene sequences. In a later analysis, CDR3 sequences and most-parsimonious VDJ recombination scenarios were assigned using the TCRdist pipeline. In a later analysis, each TCR beta chain was defined by its CDR3 amino acid sequence together with its V-gene family, and reads lacking a unique V-gene family were excluded. In a later analysis, 500 to 700 highly shared, low-generation-probability nucleotide sequences were removed to address suspected cross-contamination and a sequencing artifact. In a later analysis, a clonal expansion index was calculated for each public chain from normalized within-repertoire ranks of inferred template counts. Generation probabilities in a later analysis came from a VDJ recombination model fitted to out-of-frame rearrangements, and those results were checked against IGoR. A later analysis scored TCR-TCR, TCR-HLA and TCR-CMV co-occurrence with hypergeometric tests, applying a repertoire-size bias correction to TCR pairs. A later analysis estimated false discovery rates by permuting HLA or CMV assignments 20 times. In a later analysis, co-occurring TCRs were grouped using DBSCAN, with TCRdist sequence similarity added in when clustering inside HLA-allele-positive subsets. Co-occurrence clustering excluded repertoires with fewer than 30,000 or more than 120,000 public chains, plus five with anomalous nucleotide sharing. Sourced from immuneACCESS, this table was stored by TCRdb with only in-frame sequences that have V and J called. A share of the clones is absent; for the studies checked, an unresolved V gene accounts for under half, and the remainder has no known explanation. V and J calls and clone size are given by that table; D and trimming were obtained from the DNA. A total of roughly 250,000 clones appear in this sample, roughly two thirds of them only once. The top ten hold over 2% of the sample.

The cohort comprised around 700 healthy bone marrow donors. At the time of sampling, all cohort members were nominally healthy, though unrecorded immune exposures were likely present. The donor was CMV seronegative and was included in the group of a few hundred seronegative cohort members. A peripheral blood sample was collected from each donor, and TCR beta sequencing was performed on peripheral blood mononuclear cells. The Qiagen DNeasy Blood Extraction Kit was used to extract genomic DNA from the blood cell samples. The germline V gene (reference sequence) sets CDR1 to WNHNN and CDR2 to SYGVQD. Trimmed from V: 6 bases; trimmed from J: 3 bases; junction bases lacking a gene match: 4. The CDR3 sequence holds 15 residues, the cysteine and phenylalanine included. Just CDR3 DNA is preserved here, 45 bases in frame from base 1. As for this clone: Its antigen is unknown. Qualities for individual bases were not recorded, and no much larger clone is one base off.

The sequence derives from a female donor in good health and CMV-seronegative. Recombination joined TRBV10-1 with TRBJ2-4; 11 bases in between match TRBD2. The sequencing sample was made of PBMCs. The CDR3 here reads CASSPGTSGKNIQYF. The base sequence is TGCGCCAGCAGCCCCGGGACTAGCGGCAAAAACATTCAGTACTTC.